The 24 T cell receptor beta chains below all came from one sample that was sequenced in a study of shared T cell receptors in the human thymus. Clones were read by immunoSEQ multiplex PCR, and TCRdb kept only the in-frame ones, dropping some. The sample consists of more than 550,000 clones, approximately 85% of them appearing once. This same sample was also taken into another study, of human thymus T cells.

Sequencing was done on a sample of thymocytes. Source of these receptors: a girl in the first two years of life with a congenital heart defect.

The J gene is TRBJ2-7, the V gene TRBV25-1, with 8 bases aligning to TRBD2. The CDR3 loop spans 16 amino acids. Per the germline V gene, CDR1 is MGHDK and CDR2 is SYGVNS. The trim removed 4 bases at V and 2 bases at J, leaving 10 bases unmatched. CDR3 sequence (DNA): TGTGCCAGCAGTGGTGAGAGGGCGGGGGGCCCCTACGAGCAGTACTTC. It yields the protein CASSGERAGGPYEQYF.

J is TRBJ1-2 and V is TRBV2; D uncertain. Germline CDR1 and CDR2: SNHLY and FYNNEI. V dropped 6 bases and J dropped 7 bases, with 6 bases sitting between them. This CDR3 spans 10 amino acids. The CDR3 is CASRAGGYTF. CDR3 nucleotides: TGTGCCAGCAGGGCAGGTGGCTACACCTTC.

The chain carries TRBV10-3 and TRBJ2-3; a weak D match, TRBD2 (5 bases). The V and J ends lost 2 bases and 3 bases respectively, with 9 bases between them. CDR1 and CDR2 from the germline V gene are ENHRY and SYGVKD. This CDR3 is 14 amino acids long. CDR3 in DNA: TGTGCCATCAGTGAGGAGGGCACGACAGATACGCAGTATTTT. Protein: CAISEEGTTDTQYF.

The CDR3 loop reads CASSPWPGHGYGYTF. CDR3 DNA sequence: TGTGCCAGCAGCCCCTGGCCGGGACATGGGTATGGCTACACCTTC. The chain has TRBV5-6 and TRBJ1-2; D perhaps matches TRBD1 (6 bases). Trimming shortened V by 4 bases and J by 5 bases, and 18 bases separated the two germline ends. The CDR3 is 15 amino acids. Germline lookup yields CDR1 SGHDT and CDR2 YYEEEE.

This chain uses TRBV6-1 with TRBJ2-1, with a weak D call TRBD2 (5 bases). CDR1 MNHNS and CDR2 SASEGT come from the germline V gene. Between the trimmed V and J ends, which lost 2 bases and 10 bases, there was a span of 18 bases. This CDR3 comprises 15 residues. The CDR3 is CASSEFKAVSGEQFF. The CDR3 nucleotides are TGTGCCAGCAGTGAATTTAAAGCGGTGTCTGGGGAGCAGTTCTTC.

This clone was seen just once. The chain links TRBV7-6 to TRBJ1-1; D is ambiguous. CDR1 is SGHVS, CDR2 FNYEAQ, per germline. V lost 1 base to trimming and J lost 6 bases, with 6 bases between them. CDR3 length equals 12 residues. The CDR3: CASSLEGAEAFF. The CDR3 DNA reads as TGTGCCAGCAGCTTAGAGGGAGCTGAAGCTTTCTTT. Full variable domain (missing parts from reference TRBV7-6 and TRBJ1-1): GAGVSQSPRYKVTKRGQDVALRCDPISGHVSLYWYRQALGQGPEFLTYFNYEAQQDKSGLPNDRFSAERPEGSISTLTIQRTEQRDSAMYRCASSLEGAEAFFGQGTRLTVV.

CDR3 residues: CASGFHSGRDKIFNQPQHF. The CDR3 DNA follows: TGTGCTAGTGGTTTCCATTCAGGCAGGGACAAAATATTCAATCAGCCCCAGCATTTT. The genes are TRBV12-5 and TRBJ1-5, with TRBD1 as a possible D gene (6 bases). Trimming pared 3 bases from V and 3 bases from J, leaving 24 bases between. Per germline, CDR1 LGHNT and CDR2 FRNRAP. This CDR3 region has 19 residues.

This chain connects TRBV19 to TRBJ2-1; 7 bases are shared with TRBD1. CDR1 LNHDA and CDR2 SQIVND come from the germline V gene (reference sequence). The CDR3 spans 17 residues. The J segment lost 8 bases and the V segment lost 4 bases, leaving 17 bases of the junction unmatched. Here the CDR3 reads CASSRDSPLQRGYEQFF. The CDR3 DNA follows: TGTGCCAGTAGTAGGGACAGTCCTTTACAGAGGGGATATGAGCAGTTCTTC.

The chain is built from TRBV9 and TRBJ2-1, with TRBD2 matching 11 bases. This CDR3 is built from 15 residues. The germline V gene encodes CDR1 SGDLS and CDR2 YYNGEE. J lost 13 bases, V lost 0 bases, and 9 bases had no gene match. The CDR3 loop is CASSVVASGGLGQFF. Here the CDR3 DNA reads TGTGCCAGCAGCGTAGTCGCTAGCGGGGGGCTTGGCCAGTTCTTC.

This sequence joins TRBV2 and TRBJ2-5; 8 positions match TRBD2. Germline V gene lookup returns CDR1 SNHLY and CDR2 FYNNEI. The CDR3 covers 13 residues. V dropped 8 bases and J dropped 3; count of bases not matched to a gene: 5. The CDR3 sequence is CASLAGEKETQYF. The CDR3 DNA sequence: TGTGCCAGCCTAGCGGGCGAGAAAGAGACCCAGTACTTC.

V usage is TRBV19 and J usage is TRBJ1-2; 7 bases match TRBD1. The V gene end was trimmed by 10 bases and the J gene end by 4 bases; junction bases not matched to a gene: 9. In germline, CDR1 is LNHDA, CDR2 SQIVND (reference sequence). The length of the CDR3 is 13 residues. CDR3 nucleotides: TGTGCCACGACCTCGGGACAGCGCTATGGCTACACCTTC. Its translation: CATTSGQRYGYTF. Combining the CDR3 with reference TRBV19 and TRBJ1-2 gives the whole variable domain DGGITQSPKYLFRKEGQNVTLSCEQNLNHDAMYWYRQDPGQGLRLIYYSQIVNDFQKGDIAEGYSVSREKKESFPLTVTSAQKNPTAFYLCATTSGQRYGYTFGSGTRLTVV.

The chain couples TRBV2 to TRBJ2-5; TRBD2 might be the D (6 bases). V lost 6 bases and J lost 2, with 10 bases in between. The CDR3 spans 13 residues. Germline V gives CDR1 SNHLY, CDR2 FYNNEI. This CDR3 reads CASRSAGQETQYF. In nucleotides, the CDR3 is TGTGCCAGCAGGTCCGCGGGGCAAGAGACCCAGTACTTC. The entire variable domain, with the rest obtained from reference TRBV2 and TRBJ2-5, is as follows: EPEVTQTPSHQVTQMGQEVILRCVPISNHLYFYWYRQILGQKVEFLVSFYNNEISEKSEIFDDQFSVERPDGSNFTLKIRSTKLEDSAMYFCASRSAGQETQYFGPGTRLLVL.

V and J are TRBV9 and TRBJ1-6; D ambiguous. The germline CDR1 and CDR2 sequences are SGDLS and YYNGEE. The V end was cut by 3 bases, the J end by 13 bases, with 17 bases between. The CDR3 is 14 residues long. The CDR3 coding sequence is TGTGCCAGCAGCGATACAGACCAGAGCCGTCCCCTCCACTTT. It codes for CASSDTDQSRPLHF.

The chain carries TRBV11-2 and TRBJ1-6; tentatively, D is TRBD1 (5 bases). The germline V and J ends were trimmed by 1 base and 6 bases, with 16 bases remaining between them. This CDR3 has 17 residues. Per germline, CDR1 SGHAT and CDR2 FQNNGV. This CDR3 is CASSLVIGEGLNSPLHF. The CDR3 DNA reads TGTGCCAGCAGCTTAGTCATTGGGGAGGGGCTTAATTCACCCCTCCACTTT.

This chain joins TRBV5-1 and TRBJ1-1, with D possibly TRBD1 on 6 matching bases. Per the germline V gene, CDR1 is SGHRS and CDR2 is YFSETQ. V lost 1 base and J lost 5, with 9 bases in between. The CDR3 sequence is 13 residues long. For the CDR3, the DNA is TGCGCCAGCAGCTTGCAGGGGCGGACTGAAGCTTTCTTT. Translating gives CASSLQGRTEAFF. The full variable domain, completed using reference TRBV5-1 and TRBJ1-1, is KAGVTQTPRYLIKTRGQQVTLSCSPISGHRSVSWYQQTPGQGLQFLFEYFSETQRNKGNFPGRFSGRQFSNSRSEMNVSTLELGDSALYLCASSLQGRTEAFFGQGTRLTVV.

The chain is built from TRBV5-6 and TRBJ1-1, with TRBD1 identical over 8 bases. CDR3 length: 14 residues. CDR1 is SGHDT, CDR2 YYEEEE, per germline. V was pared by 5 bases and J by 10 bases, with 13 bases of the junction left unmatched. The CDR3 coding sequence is TGTGCCAGCAGGAGGACAGGGACGGGGGCTATAGCTTTCTTT. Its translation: CASRRTGTGAIAFF.

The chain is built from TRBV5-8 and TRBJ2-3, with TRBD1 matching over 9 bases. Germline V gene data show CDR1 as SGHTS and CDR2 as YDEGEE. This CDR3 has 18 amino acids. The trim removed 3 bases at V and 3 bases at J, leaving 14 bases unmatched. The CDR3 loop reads CASSCLGCGTGPTDTQYF. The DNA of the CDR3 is TGTGCCAGCAGCTGCTTAGGTTGTGGGACAGGGCCGACAGATACGCAGTATTTT.

The CDR3 protein is CASSLAAGHQPQHF. CDR3 coding DNA: TGTGCCAGCAGCTTAGCGGCAGGGCATCAGCCCCAGCATTTT. This rearrangement joins TRBV7-2 to TRBJ1-5; the D gene is possibly TRBD1 (5 bases). In germline, CDR1 is SGHTA, CDR2 FQGNSA. CDR3 size: 14 residues. The germline V and J ends were trimmed by 0 bases and 5 bases, with 8 bases remaining between them.

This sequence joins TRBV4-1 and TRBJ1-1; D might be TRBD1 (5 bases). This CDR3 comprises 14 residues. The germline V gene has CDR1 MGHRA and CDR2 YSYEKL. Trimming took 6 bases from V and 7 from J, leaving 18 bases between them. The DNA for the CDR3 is TGCGCCAGCAGTCATGCGCGGGGCGTGGGTGAAGCTTTCTTT. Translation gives CASSHARGVGEAFF.

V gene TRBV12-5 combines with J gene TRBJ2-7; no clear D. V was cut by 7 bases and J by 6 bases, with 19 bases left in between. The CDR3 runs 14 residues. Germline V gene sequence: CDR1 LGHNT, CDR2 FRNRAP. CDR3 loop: CASALTPQRGEQYF. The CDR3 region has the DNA TGTGCTAGTGCCCTTACCCCGCAGCGTGGCGAGCAGTACTTC.

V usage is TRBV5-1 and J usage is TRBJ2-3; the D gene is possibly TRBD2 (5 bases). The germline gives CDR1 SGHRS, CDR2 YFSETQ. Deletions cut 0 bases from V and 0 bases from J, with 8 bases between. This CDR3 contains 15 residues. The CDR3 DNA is TGCGCCAGCAGCTTGGCCACGGGGAGCACAGATACGCAGTATTTT. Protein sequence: CASSLATGSTDTQYF.

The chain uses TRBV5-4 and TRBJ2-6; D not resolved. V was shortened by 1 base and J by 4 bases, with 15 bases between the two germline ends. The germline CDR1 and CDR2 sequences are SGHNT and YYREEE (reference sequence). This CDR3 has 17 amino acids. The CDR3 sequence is CASSLKPSPRGANVLTF. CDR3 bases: TGTGCCAGCAGCTTGAAACCCTCTCCGCGGGGGGCCAACGTCCTGACTTTC. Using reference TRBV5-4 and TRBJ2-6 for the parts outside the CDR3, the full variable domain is ETGVTQSPTHLIKTRGQQVTLRCSSQSGHNTVSWYQQALGQGPQFIFQYYREEENGRGNFPPRFSGLQFPNYSSELNVNALELDDSALYLCASSLKPSPRGANVLTFGAGSRLTVL.

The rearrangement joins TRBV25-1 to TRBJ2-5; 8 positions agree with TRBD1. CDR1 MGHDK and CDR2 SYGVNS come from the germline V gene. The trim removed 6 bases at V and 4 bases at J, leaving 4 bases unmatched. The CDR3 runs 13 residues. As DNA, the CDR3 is TGTGCCAGCAGCCTCAGGGGGCGAGAGACCCAGTACTTC. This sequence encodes CASSLRGRETQYF.

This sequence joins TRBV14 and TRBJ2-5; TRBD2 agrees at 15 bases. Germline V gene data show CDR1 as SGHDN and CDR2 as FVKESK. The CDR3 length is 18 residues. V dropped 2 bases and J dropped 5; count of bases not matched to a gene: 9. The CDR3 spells CASSQRRTSGGAWETQYF. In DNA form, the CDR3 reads TGTGCCAGCAGCCAAAGGAGGACTAGCGGGGGGGCCTGGGAGACCCAGTACTTC. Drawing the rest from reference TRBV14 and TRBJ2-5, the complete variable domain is EAGVTQFPSHSVIEKGQTVTLRCDPISGHDNLYWYRRVMGKEIKFLLHFVKESKQDESGMPNNRFLAERTGGTYSTLKVQPAELEDSGVYFCASSQRRTSGGAWETQYFGPGTRLLVL.